The 16 T cell receptor beta chains below come from one sample, sequenced in a study of OX40 agonist ivuxolimab in advanced cancers. Repertoires were generated with immunoSEQ multiplex PCR, while TCRdb's copy carries only in-frame clones and drops some. This sample has 100,000 to 130,000 clones, with approximately 89% found just once. Sample: CD4+ or CD8+ T cells sorted from blood, taken in a trial of the OX40 agonist ivuxolimab. The receptors shown here come from an adult with an advanced solid tumor such as melanoma, head and neck, liver or kidney cancer.

The V and J genes are TRBV5-8 and TRBJ2-5; D is undetermined. Trimming removed 0 bases from V and 1 base from J, with 7 bases in between. The CDR3 covers 14 residues. Germline CDR1 is SGHTS and CDR2 is YDEGEE. Here the CDR3 reads CASSLEWVQETQYF. The CDR3 DNA is TGTGCCAGCAGCTTGGAATGGGTCCAAGAGACCCAGTACTTC.

V gene TRBV5-4 combines with J gene TRBJ2-1; D may be TRBD2 (7 bases). This CDR3 is built from 16 residues. Trimming removed 4 bases at V and 7 bases at J, with 21 bases between. Germline assignment: CDR1 SGHNT and CDR2 YYREEE (reference sequence). The CDR3 loop reads CASSPQEAGARNEQFF. As DNA, the CDR3 is TGTGCCAGCAGCCCGCAGGAGGCGGGGGCGAGGAATGAGCAGTTCTTC.

CDR3 in DNA: TGTGCCAACCTTAGGACTAGCTCCTGCTACGAGCAGTACTTC. Protein product: CANLRTSSCYEQYF. This chain joins TRBV27 and TRBJ2-7; 8 nucleotides agree with TRBD2. Trimming removed 10 bases from V and 3 bases from J; junction bases left unmatched: 11. This CDR3 spans 14 amino acids. The germline V gene encodes CDR1 MNHEY and CDR2 SMNVEV (reference sequence).

V is TRBV14 and J is TRBJ1-4, with TRBD1 matching over 10 bases. Germline loops: CDR1 SGHDN, CDR2 FVKESK. Losses at the gene ends were 3 bases for V and 6 bases for J; bases not matched to a gene: 1. This CDR3 has 14 amino acids. Here the CDR3 DNA reads TGTGCCAGCAGCCAGACAGGGGGCTATGAAAAACTGTTTTTT. This gives the protein CASSQTGGYEKLFF.

The chain couples TRBV6-5 to TRBJ1-2, with a weak D call TRBD1 (5 bases). The germline gives CDR1 MNHEY, CDR2 SVGAGI. With 0 bases removed from V and 5 bases from J, the gap between germline ends came to 7 bases. The CDR3 length is 13 residues. CDR3 residues: CASSYSGGYGYTF. CDR3 in DNA: TGTGCCAGCAGTTACTCGGGGGGGTATGGCTACACCTTC.

V and J are TRBV6-1 and TRBJ2-7; 10 nucleotides agree with TRBD2. This CDR3 is built from 16 residues. From germline, CDR1 is MNHNS and CDR2 SASEGT. Losses at the gene ends were 3 bases for V and 7 bases for J; bases not matched to a gene: 12. The CDR3 reads CASSDFSSGRVWEQYF. In DNA, the CDR3 is TGTGCCAGCAGTGATTTCTCTAGCGGGAGAGTGTGGGAGCAGTACTTC.

The CDR3 reads CASSLTVRVDYGYTF. The CDR3 DNA reads TGTGCCAGCAGTTTAACGGTCAGGGTGGACTATGGCTACACCTTC. The chain links TRBV28 to TRBJ1-2; a possible D gene is TRBD1 (5 bases). The CDR3 consists of 15 residues. V lost 2 bases and J 3 bases, leaving 13 bases between the germline ends. Per germline, CDR1 MDHEN and CDR2 SYDVKM.

The chain carries TRBV11-2 and TRBJ1-5; D unclear. The CDR3 spans 15 residues. In germline, CDR1 is SGHAT, CDR2 FQNNGV. V gave up 5 bases and J gave up 0 bases, with 11 bases separating them. CDR3 in DNA: TGTGCCAGCAGCCAACGGGGAAATAGCAATCAGCCCCAGCATTTT. Translating gives CASSQRGNSNQPQHF.

The gene calls are TRBV7-9 and TRBJ2-5, with D hard to call. Judging by the DNA end, TRBJ2-7 fits better; the J call may be wrong. The CDR3 length is 11 residues. The germline CDR1 and CDR2 sequences are SEHNR and FQNEAQ (reference sequence). In DNA form, the CDR3 reads TGTGCCAGCAGCTTAGACTACGAGCAGTACTTC. Residues: CASSLDYEQYF.

This sequence joins TRBV19 and TRBJ2-7; D possibly corresponds to TRBD2 (6 bases). Germline-derived CDR1 and CDR2 are LNHDA and SQIVND (reference sequence). The CDR3 loop spans 15 amino acids. Trimming pared 4 bases from V and 1 base from J, leaving 14 bases between. In DNA, the CDR3 is TGTGCCAGTAGTACCCAAGACGGGGGATCCTACGAGCAGTACTTC. Translation: CASSTQDGGSYEQYF.

The rearrangement uses TRBV7-2 and TRBJ1-1; 8 bases are a match to TRBD1. CDR3 length equals 15 residues. Trimming took 1 base from V and 3 from J; bases not matched to a gene: 4. Looked up from germline, CDR1 is SGHTA and CDR2 is FQGNSA. DNA of the CDR3: TGTGCCAGCAGCTTAGTGACAGGGGCAGACACTGAAGCTTTCTTT. Protein: CASSLVTGADTEAFF.

This rearrangement joins TRBV30 to TRBJ2-1; D might be TRBD2 (6 bases). Germline lookup yields CDR1 GTSNPN and CDR2 SVGIG (reference sequence). The CDR3 extends over 13 amino acids. With 5 bases removed from V and 6 bases from J, the gap between germline ends came to 14 bases. The CDR3 spells CAWVEGTINEQFF. The CDR3 DNA reads TGTGCCTGGGTGGAGGGAACAATCAATGAGCAGTTCTTC.

CDR3 region: CASTHRGGEQYF. The DNA of the CDR3 is TGTGCCAGTACCCATAGAGGGGGCGAGCAGTACTTC. This sequence joins TRBV19 and TRBJ2-7; weak D call: TRBD1 (6 bases). The germline gives CDR1 LNHDA, CDR2 SQIVND (reference sequence). This CDR3 is built from 12 residues. Trimming took off 7 bases at V and 6 bases at J, with 13 bases between the two ends.

The chain recombines TRBV6-5 with TRBJ2-7; the D call may be TRBD1 or TRBD2 (5 bases each). V was clipped by 0 bases and J by 4 bases, with 13 bases between them. Germline V CDR1 and CDR2: MNHEY, SVGAGI. This CDR3 is built from 15 residues. CDR3: CASSYSAGSMYEQYF. CDR3 bases: TGTGCCAGCAGTTACTCTGCAGGGAGTATGTACGAGCAGTACTTC.

The V and J genes are TRBV5-1 and TRBJ2-7, with no clear D. The CDR3 is made up of 14 amino acids. V lost 0 bases, J lost 4 bases, and 11 bases lay in between. The V gene's germline CDR1 is SGHRS and CDR2 YFSETQ. The CDR3 is CASSLANEFYEQYF. Written as DNA, the CDR3 is TGCGCCAGCAGCTTGGCCAATGAATTTTACGAGCAGTACTTC. The whole variable domain, filled in from reference TRBV5-1 and TRBJ2-7, reads KAGVTQTPRYLIKTRGQQVTLSCSPISGHRSVSWYQQTPGQGLQFLFEYFSETQRNKGNFPGRFSGRQFSNSRSEMNVSTLELGDSALYLCASSLANEFYEQYFGPGTRLTVT.

The rearrangement uses TRBV20-1 and TRBJ2-4; D perhaps matches TRBD1 (6 bases). This CDR3 is built from 10 residues. Trimming removed 8 bases from V and 5 bases from J, with 7 bases in between. Looked up from germline, CDR1 is DFQATT and CDR2 is SNEGSKA (reference sequence). CDR3 DNA: TGCAGTTCAGGGGAAAACATTCAGTACTTC. It codes for CSSGENIQYF.